The T cell receptor beta chain under discussion was sequenced for a study of blood T cell repertoires in COVID-19. Study background: Sources were T cells, B-cell-depleted T cells, or PBMCs; the material itself was cDNA or gDNA.

Assay used: immunoSEQ multiplex PCR; TCRdb lists only in-frame clones, some missing. The sample lists about 130,000 clones, approximately 84% occurring once. There are 14 residues in the CDR3. Looked up from germline, CDR1 is LGHNA and CDR2 is YSLEER. J gave up 5 bases and V 4 bases, and 7 bases lay outside the gene matches. The sequencing input was peripheral blood. V usage is TRBV4-3 and J usage is TRBJ2-7, with 8 bases aligning to TRBD1. The sequence derives from a woman older than 75 with acute or convalescent COVID-19. The CDR3 DNA follows: TGCGCCAGCAGCCTACGGGACAGGCCCCACGAGCAGTACTTC. The encoded protein is CASSLRDRPHEQYF.